The present entry profiles one T cell receptor (beta chain) with its context. This record belongs to a study of blood T cell repertoires in COVID-19. Here immunoSEQ multiplex PCR was the method, and the copy in TCRdb shows in-frame clones only, minus some. The sample comprises about 400,000 clones, 80% to 90% of which are singletons, and about 1.5% rests with the top ten. Germline V gene data show CDR1 as MNHEY and CDR2 as SMNVEV (reference sequence). V gave up 7 bases and J gave up 7 bases; unmatched junction bases: 12. The CDR3 has 14 amino acids. The chain combines TRBV27 with TRBJ1-2; 7 bases map to TRBD1. The TCR originated in a woman younger than 45 with active or convalescent COVID-19. The sequencing sample was made of peripheral blood. CDR3 sequence: CASTSWGQGGGYTF. CDR3 sequence (DNA): TGTGCCAGCACCTCGTGGGGGCAGGGGGGTGGCTACACCTTC.